Following are 14 T cell receptor beta chains from one sample sequenced in a study of tumor-infiltrating lymphocytes in primary liver carcinoma. Germline DNA was extracted alongside blood RNA, which was obtained from unsorted whole blood. Reverse transcription of around 0.45 ug total RNA with a constant-region primer produced TCR beta cDNA. ARM-PCR, slightly modified, supplied the TCR beta libraries through three nested multiplex PCR rounds. Amplification in the first two PCR rounds was performed using TRBV1-TRBV30 forward primers and a C-beta reverse primer for approximately 10 cycles each. TCRdb called the multiplex PCR reads again in MiXCR, with one record for every CDR3 protein. The sample lists 180,000 or so distinct CDR3 sequences, over 45% occurring once. The sequenced sample consisted of peripheral blood. These receptors were obtained from a man aged 35-49 years with primary liver carcinoma and hepatitis B virus infection.

This clonotype came up a few times. A read error may explain this, as a much larger clone is one base away. The rearrangement uses TRBV11-2 and TRBJ2-3; D is unresolved. Germline CDR1 is SGHAT and CDR2 is FQNNGV. The germline V and J ends were trimmed by 6 bases and 0 bases, with 10 bases remaining between them. The CDR3 length is 14 residues. CDR3 in amino acids: CASSRAPSTDTQYF. The CDR3 DNA follows: TGTGCCAGCAGTCGCGCACCTAGCACAGATACGCAGTATTTT.

With regard to this clonotype: Germline and junction disagree at one end, which may indicate a read error. The CDR3 spells CANSFGTSAYNEQFF. The CDR3 coding sequence is TGTGCCAACAGTTTTGGGACTAGCGCCTACAATGAGCAGTTCTTC. This rearrangement joins TRBV12-3 or TRBV12-4 to TRBJ2-1, with 10 bases fitting TRBD2. The length of the CDR3 is 15 residues.

Turning to this clonotype: A much larger clone lies one base from this, so it may be a read error. CDR3 protein: CASILGQYTEAFF. The CDR3 DNA is TGTGCCAGCATCCTCGGACAGTACACTGAAGCTTTCTTT. V usage is TRBV6-6 and J usage is TRBJ1-1, with a tentative D call TRBD1 (6 bases). This CDR3 has 13 residues. The germline V gene encodes CDR1 MNHNY and CDR2 SVGAGI (reference sequence). Trimming cost V 7 bases and J 3 bases, with 12 bases left between them.

With respect to this clonotype: The junction does not match germline at one end; this may be a read error. The V and J genes are TRBV6-1 and TRBJ2-7; 10 bases match TRBD2. The V gene's germline CDR1 is MNHNS and CDR2 SASEGT. The CDR3 has 15 residues. In DNA form, the CDR3 reads TGTGTCAGCAGGACAGCGGGAGGGCCAGGGAACGAGCAGTACTTC. It is translated as CVSRTAGGPGNEQYF.

In the case of this clonotype: Germline and junction disagree at one end, which may indicate a read error. The CDR3 protein is CASSFADTLYF. The CDR3 DNA is TGTGCCAGCAGCTTTGCAGATACGCTGTATTTT. The J gene is TRBJ2-3, the V gene TRBV11-2, with D unresolved. The CDR3 has 11 residues. CDR1 is SGHAT, CDR2 FQNNGV, per germline. Full variable domain (rest looked up from reference TRBV11-2 and TRBJ2-3): EAGVAQSPRYKIIEKRQSVAFWCNPISGHATLYWYQQILGQGPKLLIQFQNNGVVDDSQLPKDRFSAERLKGVDSTLKIQPAKLEDSAVYLCASSFADTLYFGPGTRLTVL.

The chain combines TRBV11-2 with TRBJ2-7, with TRBD1 identical over 8 bases. The CDR3 extends over 15 amino acids. The germline CDR1 and CDR2 sequences are SGHAT and FQNNGV. CDR3 nucleotide sequence: TGTACTAGCAGTTCCGAAGACAGGGGTGTTTACGAGCAGTACTTC. Protein product: CTSSSEDRGVYEQYF.

V usage is TRBV28 and J usage is TRBJ2-1; TRBD2 might be the D (6 bases). Germline lookup yields CDR1 MDHEN and CDR2 SYDVKM. There are 14 residues in the CDR3. V was clipped by 3 bases and J by 4 bases, with 10 bases between them. CDR3 sequence reads: CASSFPGLYNEQFF. CDR3 coding DNA: TGTGCCAGCAGTTTTCCGGGACTTTACAATGAGCAGTTCTTC.

A remark on this clonotype: Possible read error: a much larger clone is one base away. The chain links TRBV11-2 to TRBJ2-7; 8 nucleotides agree with TRBD2. V was pared by 1 base and J by 1 base, with 6 bases of the junction left unmatched. Germline values: CDR1 SGHAT, CDR2 FQNNGV. CDR3 size: 16 residues. The DNA for the CDR3 is TGTGCCAGCAGCTTAGGAGGCGGGAGGTTTTCCTACGAGCAGTACTTC. Amino acid sequence: CASSLGGGRFSYEQYF.

The rearrangement links TRBV6-1 to TRBJ2-7; D is ambiguous. The CDR3 extends over 14 amino acids. Germline CDR1 is MNHNS and CDR2 is SASEGT. Trimming stripped 4 bases from V and 3 bases from J, with 13 bases between. CDR3 sequence reads: CASSAAMVVYEQYF. CDR3 nucleotides: TGTGCCAGCAGTGCCGCAATGGTAGTCTACGAGCAGTACTTC.

The chain recombines TRBV6-6 with TRBJ2-7; 7 bases align to TRBD2. J lost 0 bases, V lost 7 bases, and 6 bases had no gene match. The CDR3 runs 14 residues. Germline V gene data show CDR1 as MNHNY and CDR2 as SVGAGI (reference sequence). CDR3 protein: CASTVAGLSYEQYF. DNA of the CDR3: TGTGCCAGCACCGTAGCGGGCCTCTCCTACGAGCAGTACTTC.

This clonotype has just one count. This CDR3 is missing its conserved last phenylalanine or tryptophan, likely due to a read error. This rearrangement joins TRBV11-2 to TRBJ1-2; TRBD1 might be the D (5 bases). Germline V gives CDR1 SGHAT, CDR2 FQNNGV. V lost 5 bases and J lost 6, with 13 bases in between. This CDR3 contains 13 residues. CDR3 sequence reads: CASSPDRGHGYTL. CDR3 in DNA: TGTGCCAGCAGCCCAGACAGAGGACATGGCTACACCTTA.

The table lists this clonotype with a few counts. The V gene is TRBV12-3 or TRBV12-4, the J gene TRBJ1-4; 9 bases match TRBD1. This CDR3 comprises 16 residues. V was clipped by 6 bases and J by 0 bases; unmatched bases: 5. The CDR3 loop is CASRGQGPATNEKLFF. The CDR3 nucleotides read TGTGCCAGCAGGGGACAGGGACCCGCAACTAATGAAAAACTGTTTTTT.

This clonotype was counted between two and nine times. The chain uses TRBV6-5 and TRBJ2-2; D gene unclear. Germline assignment: CDR1 MNHEY and CDR2 SVGAGI. V lost 5 bases and J 6 bases, leaving 13 bases between the germline ends. This CDR3 region has 14 residues. CDR3 residues: CASSTPKGAGELFF. CDR3 in DNA: TGTGCCAGCAGTACACCAAAGGGCGCCGGGGAGCTGTTTTTT.

The CDR3: CASSYTDPGTGYEQYF. The CDR3 region has the DNA TGTGCCAGCAGTTACACCGACCCCGGGACAGGGTACGAGCAGTACTTC. The chain joins TRBV6-6 to TRBJ2-7; 9 nucleotides align to TRBD1. After removal of 2 bases from V and 4 bases from J, the junction contained 9 bases not matched to a gene. This CDR3 contains 16 residues. Germline V gives CDR1 MNHNY, CDR2 SVGAGI (reference sequence).